This T cell receptor beta chain is drawn from a study of shared clonotypes between healthy human individuals. Turning to the study itself: A donor's plate count was three for CD4 naive and three for CD4 memory; CD8 naive had two and CD8 memory one.

V dropped 2 bases and J dropped 0 bases, with 14 bases sitting between them. The CDR3 length is 16 residues. The germline CDR1 and CDR2 sequences are SGHRS and YFSETQ. Generated by immunoSEQ multiplex PCR, the TCRdb table keeps only in-frame clones and is missing some. The table has over 1.5 million clones, 95% to 99% seen once. The chain recombines TRBV5-1 with TRBJ1-1, with D unresolved. This clonotype was obtained from a man aged 30-40 years in good health. The sample taken for sequencing was naive CD4+ T cells sorted from blood. As to subset: CD45RA+ positively selected. In DNA, the CDR3 is TGCGCCAGCAGCTTCGGGGTTAGAGCTATGAACACTGAAGCTTTCTTT. It codes for CASSFGVRAMNTEAFF.